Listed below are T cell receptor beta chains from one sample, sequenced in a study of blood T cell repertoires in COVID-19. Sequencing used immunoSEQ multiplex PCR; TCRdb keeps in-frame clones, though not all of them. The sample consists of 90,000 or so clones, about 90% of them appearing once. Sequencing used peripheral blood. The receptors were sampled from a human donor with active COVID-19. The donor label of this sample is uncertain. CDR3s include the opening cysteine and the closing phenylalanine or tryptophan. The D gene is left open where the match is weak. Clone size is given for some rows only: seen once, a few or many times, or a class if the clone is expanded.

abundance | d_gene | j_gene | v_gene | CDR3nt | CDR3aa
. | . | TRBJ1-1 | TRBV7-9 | TGTGCCAGCAGCTTAGGGTCAGGGAGGGGGAACACTGAAGCTTTCTTT | CASSLGSGRGNTEAFF
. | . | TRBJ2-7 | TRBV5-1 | TGCGCCAGCAGCGAAGACTCAGGGCGTTACGAGCAGTACTTC | CASSEDSGRYEQYF
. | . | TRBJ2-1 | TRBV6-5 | TGTGCCAGCCTAGAAGAGGGGGGGGGAAGCAATGAGCAGTTCTTC | CASLEEGGGSNEQFF
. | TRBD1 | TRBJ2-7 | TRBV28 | TGTGCCAGCAGCCAACAGGGGGCGTCCTACGAGCAGTACTTC | CASSQQGASYEQYF
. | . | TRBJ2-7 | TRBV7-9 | TGTGCCAGCAGCCTCTCTCGAGGAGGGGTGTACGAGCAGTACTTC | CASSLSRGGVYEQYF
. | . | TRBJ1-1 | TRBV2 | TGTGCCAGCAGTCCCCGGACCGGGAAGAACACTGAAGCTTTCTTT | CASSPRTGKNTEAFF
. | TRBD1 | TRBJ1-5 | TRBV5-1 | TGCGCCAGCAGCTTTGGGACAGGGAATCAGCCCCAGCATTTT | CASSFGTGNQPQHF
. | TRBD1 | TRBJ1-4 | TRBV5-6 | TGTGCCAGCAGCATGGGACAGCTTAATGAAAAACTGTTTTTT | CASSMGQLNEKLFF
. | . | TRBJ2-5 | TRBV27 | TGTGCCAGCAGGTGGGGAGGACACCAGTACTTC | CASRWGGHQYF
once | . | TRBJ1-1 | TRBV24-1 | TGTGCCACCAGTGATTCGGAGAGTGCCACTGAAGCTTTCTTT | CATSDSESATEAFF
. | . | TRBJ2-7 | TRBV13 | TGTGCCAGCAGCTTAGTTCCGAACCCTACAGATCCCTACGAGCAGTACTTC | CASSLVPNPTDPYEQYF
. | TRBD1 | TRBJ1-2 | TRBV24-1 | TGTGCCACCAGGGGAAGAGGGACAGGGGGCGACTATGGCTACACCTTC | CATRGRGTGGDYGYTF
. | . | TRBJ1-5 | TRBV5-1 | TGCGCCAGCAGCTTGGGGACATCAGGGCAGCCCCAGCATTTT | CASSLGTSGQPQHF
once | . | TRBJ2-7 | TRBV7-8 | TGTGCCAGCAGCCTCAATCCCGGGATATGGGACGAGCAGTACTTC | CASSLNPGIWDEQYF
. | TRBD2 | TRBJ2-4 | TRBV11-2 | TGTGCCAGCAGCCGGACTAGCGGGGGGAACATTCAGTACTTC | CASSRTSGGNIQYF
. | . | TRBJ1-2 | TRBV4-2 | TGTGCCAGCAGCCAAGAAACCGGGGTTAACTATGGCTACACCTTC | CASSQETGVNYGYTF
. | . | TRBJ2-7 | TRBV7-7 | TGTGCTAGCAGCCCCAACAGGGAGGGCGAGCAGTACTTC | CASSPNREGEQYF
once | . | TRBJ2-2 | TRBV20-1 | TGCAGTGCTAGTGCCTGGGGGCAGGGCACCGGGGAGCTGTTTTTT | CSASAWGQGTGELFF
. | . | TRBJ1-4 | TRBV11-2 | TGTGCCAGCAGCTTGGCGGGGGAGGTTCTTGAAAAACTGTTTTTT | CASSLAGEVLEKLFF
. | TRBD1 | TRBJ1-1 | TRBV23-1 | TGCGCCAGCAGTCAATCGACAGGGGGAAGGAACACTGAAGCTTTCTTT | CASSQSTGGRNTEAFF
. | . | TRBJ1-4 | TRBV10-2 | TGCGCCAGCAGTGTAATCAGGGATGAAAAACTGTTTTTT | CASSVIRDEKLFF
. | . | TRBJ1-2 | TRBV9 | TGTGCCAGCAGCGTAGATCCGAACTATGGCTACACCTTC | CASSVDPNYGYTF
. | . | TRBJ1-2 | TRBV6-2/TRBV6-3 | TGTGCCAGCAGCATCGATAGAGCTAACTATGGCTACACCTTC | CASSIDRANYGYTF
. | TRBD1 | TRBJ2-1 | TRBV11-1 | TGTGCCAGCAGCTTAGCTTGGACAGGGCCAACTTGGGATGAGCAGTTCTTC | CASSLAWTGPTWDEQFF
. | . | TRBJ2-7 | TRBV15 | TGTGCCACCAGCAGGGACACCTACGAGCAGTACTTC | CATSRDTYEQYF
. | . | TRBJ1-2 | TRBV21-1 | TGTGCCAGCAGCAAAGATAACGAGGCGGGCAGGGCAGGGGATGGCTACACCTTC | CASSKDNEAGRAGDGYTF
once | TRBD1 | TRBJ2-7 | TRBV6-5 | TGTGCCAGCAGGACCGGGACAGGGACCTACGAGCAGTACTTC | CASRTGTGTYEQYF
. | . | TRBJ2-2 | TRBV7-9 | TGTGCCAGCAGCTTAGAGGCCGACTTCCCGAACACCGGGGAGCTGTTTTTT | CASSLEADFPNTGELFF
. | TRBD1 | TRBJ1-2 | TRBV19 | TGTGCCAGTACCACGGAATTTGGACAGGGGGCAGGCTACACCTTC | CASTTEFGQGAGYTF
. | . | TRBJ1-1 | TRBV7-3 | TGTGCCAGCAGCCGACAGGCCTTCTTACAAGGAAACACTGAAGCTTTCTTT | CASSRQAFLQGNTEAFF
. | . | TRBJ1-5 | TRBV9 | TGTGCCAGCAGCGTAGGACAGGAAAATCAGCCCCAGCATTTT | CASSVGQENQPQHF